This T cell receptor (beta chain) appears in the sequencing data of a study of T cell responses to AZD1222 COVID-19 vaccine. The V gene's germline CDR1 is SGHAT and CDR2 FQNNGV. The CDR3 is made up of 13 amino acids. V was cut by 1 base and J by 6 bases, with 9 bases left in between. Libraries were prepared by immunoSEQ multiplex PCR; TCRdb keeps only in-frame clonotypes and omits some of them. The table shows 90,000 or so clones, with roughly 89% occurring only once. The sequence was obtained from an adult who received the AZD1222 COVID-19 vaccine. Source: peripheral blood, taken 28 days after the second AZD1222 dose. The chain employs TRBV11-2 and TRBJ1-1; a possible D gene is TRBD1 (5 bases). This chain's CDR3 is CASSLVSGPEAFF. The CDR3 bases are TGTGCCAGCAGCTTAGTCTCGGGACCTGAAGCTTTCTTT.